This is a list of T cell receptor beta chains from one sample in a study of Graves' ophthalmopathy and Graves' hyperthyroidism. Via MiXCR, TCRdb re-called the multiplex PCR reads, giving one row per CDR3 protein. Of fewer than 600,000 distinct CDR3 sequences listed, around 15% are singletons. The sequenced sample consisted of blood. The receptors shown here come from a woman under 40 with Graves' ophthalmopathy. Both conserved end residues are trimmed from each CDR3.

v_gene | CDR3aa
TRBV29-1 | SVVRSRAF
TRBV7-9 | ASSHDRLMTDSGANVLT
TRBV28 | ASTVTSGSTDTQY
TRBV2 | ASMTDSYEQY
TRBV15 | ATSRDLVGAVQETQY
TRBV7-8 | ASSPQGARQPQH
TRBV5-1 | ASSWGQDTEAF
TRBV5-5 | ASSPMTSGEQY
TRBV2 | ASSEESGNTIY
TRBV12-3/TRBV12-4 | ASSLEGFSNQPQH
TRBV25-1 | ASSRSAGTGELF
TRBV10-3 | AIRDRDANYGYT
TRBV5-1 | ASSWDLNTEAF
TRBV11-2 | ASSLEYGEQETQY
TRBV15 | VHHPDRGNQPQH
TRBV20-1 | SARPYDRGLGSNQPQH
TRBV28 | ASSSGGEGETQY
TRBV2 | ASRPREATEAF
TRBV4-1 | ASSQRDRGLAGELF
TRBV28 | ASSQPRGGIGNSPLH
TRBV20-1 | SAYPPDKNTEAF
TRBV6-1 | ASSRTINYEQY
TRBV7-9 | ASSLAPGTGSYEQY
TRBV27 | ASSLSQGNYGYT
TRBV13 | ASSRGAGPFDYGYT
TRBV5-1 | ASSPGTSRETQY